These 18 T cell receptor beta chains were all obtained from the same sample, sequenced in a study of CD8 T cells in Susac syndrome. With random hexamers, 0.5 to 1 ug RNA was reverse transcribed. TCRdb re-analysed the immunoSEQ multiplex PCR reads in MiXCR, keeping a single row per CDR3 protein. The sample includes roughly 200,000 distinct CDR3 sequences, 95% of them seen just once. The sequenced sample was CD4+ T cells from PBMCs. The receptors originated from a human donor in good health.

The V gene is TRBV7-2, the J gene TRBJ1-5; perhaps TRBD1 as D (5 bases). The CDR3 covers 15 residues. Germline CDR1 SGHTA, CDR2 FQGNSA. V was clipped by 1 base and J by 3 bases, with 10 bases between them. CDR3 nucleotide sequence: TGTGCCAGCAGCTTAGTGGGACGAAACAATCAGCCCCAGCATTTT. It specifies CASSLVGRNNQPQHF.

This clonotype was counted a single time. V gene TRBV3-1 combines with J gene TRBJ2-5; D is unresolved. V was trimmed by 0 bases and J by 7 bases, leaving 9 bases between them. Germline V gene sequence: CDR1 LGHDT, CDR2 YNNKEL (reference sequence). The CDR3 has 13 amino acids. In DNA, the CDR3 is TGTGCCAGCAGCCAAGAAGACCTCGGGACCCAGTACTTC. This encodes CASSQEDLGTQYF.

The chain couples TRBV18 to TRBJ2-7; TRBD2 aligns across 11 bases. This CDR3 comprises 14 residues. J gave up 3 bases and V 3 bases, and 1 base lay outside the gene matches. Germline V gives CDR1 KGHSH, CDR2 LQKENI. CDR3 in amino acids: CASSPSGGDYEQYF. The CDR3 nucleotides read TGTGCCAGCTCACCTAGCGGGGGGGACTACGAGCAGTACTTC.

This clonotype was seen just once. The rearrangement joins TRBV27 to TRBJ1-5; D ambiguous. The CDR3 totals 15 residues. The V gene lost 3 bases and the J gene lost 6 bases, with 15 bases spanning the gap. Per germline, CDR1 MNHEY and CDR2 SMNVEV (reference sequence). The CDR3 bases are TGTGCCAGCAGTTTGAAGGGCCGAGAGGGTCAGCCCCAGCATTTT. It encodes CASSLKGREGQPQHF.

The chain is built from TRBV20-1 and TRBJ2-1; D might be TRBD1 or TRBD2, each matching 5 bases. The CDR3 sequence is 14 residues long. Germline V gene data show CDR1 as DFQATT and CDR2 as SNEGSKA (reference sequence). V dropped 5 bases and J dropped 8 bases, with 19 bases sitting between them. This CDR3 reads CSAGADSGWYEQFF. The CDR3 nucleotides read TGCAGTGCTGGGGCCGACAGCGGTTGGTATGAGCAGTTCTTC.

V is TRBV29-1 and J is TRBJ1-5; D gene unclear. CDR1 and CDR2 (germline): SQVTM, ANQGSEA. V was trimmed by 6 bases and J by 0 bases, leaving 9 bases between them. The CDR3 totals 13 residues. The CDR3: CSVPTLSNQPQHF. The CDR3 DNA sequence: TGCAGCGTCCCTACCCTTAGCAATCAGCCCCAGCATTTT.

In DNA, the CDR3 is TGTGCCAGCCACCGGACAGGCGCCAATCAGCCCCAGCATTTT. As protein: CASHRTGANQPQHF. The chain is built from TRBV19 and TRBJ1-5, with 7 bases aligning to TRBD1. Germline V gene sequence: CDR1 LNHDA, CDR2 SQIVND (reference sequence). The CDR3 has 14 residues. Germline trimming cut 9 bases from V and 3 bases from J; bases unmatched to any gene: 8.

The V and J genes are TRBV3-1 and TRBJ2-2; unclear D gene. The CDR3 runs 14 residues. V was shortened by 0 bases and J by 2 bases, with 4 bases between the two germline ends. The germline CDR1 and CDR2 sequences are LGHDT and YNNKEL (reference sequence). This CDR3 reads CASSQDLNTGELFF. CDR3 nucleotide sequence: TGTGCCAGCAGCCAAGATCTCAACACCGGGGAGCTGTTTTTT.

J is TRBJ2-7 and V is TRBV3-1; no clear D gene. V was pared by 5 bases and J by 2 bases, with 16 bases between. Germline V gene lookup returns CDR1 LGHDT and CDR2 YNNKEL (reference sequence). This CDR3 region has 15 residues. The CDR3 nucleotides are TGTGCCAGCAGCGCCGCTCTTTCACCGGCCTACGAGCAGTACGTC. Protein product: CASSAALSPAYEQYV.

This chain links TRBV29-1 with TRBJ2-5; D assignment may be TRBD1 or TRBD2 (7 bases each). The CDR3 is made up of 14 amino acids. CDR1 SQVTM and CDR2 ANQGSEA come from the germline V gene. V gave up 3 bases and J gave up 4 bases, with 15 bases separating them. Written as DNA, the CDR3 is TGCAGCGTTGATCCGACAGGGAGGGGAGAGACCCAGTACTTC. It codes for CSVDPTGRGETQYF.

This sequence joins TRBV11-2 and TRBJ1-1; D is undetermined. The CDR3 extends over 14 amino acids. Trimming cost V 3 bases and J 3 bases, with 11 bases left between them. Per germline, CDR1 SGHAT and CDR2 FQNNGV. In nucleotides, the CDR3 is TGTGCCAGCAGCTTGGGCCTGCGGGACACTGAAGCTTTCTTT. It is translated as CASSLGLRDTEAFF.

A few counts support this clonotype. The chain carries TRBV5-4 and TRBJ2-7; D remains unclear. The germline V and J ends were trimmed by 1 base and 2 bases, with 16 bases remaining between them. The CDR3 has 16 residues. The germline gives CDR1 SGHNT, CDR2 YYREEE (reference sequence). CDR3 loop: CASSLNEVYETYEQYV. Written as DNA, the CDR3 is TGTGCCAGCAGCTTGAATGAGGTTTATGAAACCTACGAGCAGTACGTC.

The chain is built from TRBV7-2 and TRBJ2-7; 8 bases are shared with TRBD1. Germline V gene data show CDR1 as SGHTA and CDR2 as FQGNSA. CDR3 length: 13 amino acids. The J segment lost 6 bases and the V segment lost 5 bases, leaving 6 bases of the junction unmatched. This CDR3 is CASSLQQGVEQYV. The CDR3 region has the DNA TGTGCCAGCAGCCTACAACAGGGGGTCGAGCAGTACGTC.

The chain employs TRBV27 and TRBJ1-4; D ambiguous. CDR1 MNHEY and CDR2 SMNVEV come from the germline V gene (reference sequence). The ends were cut back, 5 bases at V and 8 bases at J, with 9 bases in the middle. The CDR3 is made up of 12 amino acids. The CDR3 DNA reads TGTGCCAGCAGTAAGATGGGGGAAAAACTGTTTTTT. Protein sequence: CASSKMGEKLFF. Complete variable domain (other parts from reference TRBV27 and TRBJ1-4): EAQVTQNPRYLITVTGKKLTVTCSQNMNHEYMSWYRQDPGLGLRQIYYSMNVEVTDKGDVPEGYKVSRKEKRNFPLILESPSPNQTSLYFCASSKMGEKLFFGSGTQLSVL.

This rearrangement joins TRBV5-1 to TRBJ1-1; D is unresolved. Trimming left V 0 bases short and J 0 bases short, with 6 bases between. Germline V lookup: CDR1 SGHRS, CDR2 YFSETQ. The CDR3 runs 14 residues. The CDR3, as DNA: TGCGCCAGCAGCTTGGACGGCCTGAACACTGAAGCTTTCTTT. It translates to CASSLDGLNTEAFF.

The genes are TRBV27 and TRBJ1-1; D remains unclear. Per the germline V gene, CDR1 is MNHEY and CDR2 is SMNVEV (reference sequence). The CDR3 runs to 14 residues. Trimming shortened V by 5 bases and J by 0 bases, and 10 bases separated the two germline ends. CDR3: CASSPGVMNTEAFF. CDR3 DNA: TGTGCCAGCAGTCCTGGGGTAATGAACACTGAAGCTTTCTTT.

This sequence joins TRBV24-1 and TRBJ2-3, with 7 nucleotides matching TRBD2. Trimming cost V 1 base and J 9 bases; bases outside gene matches: 12. The germline V gene encodes CDR1 KGHDR and CDR2 SFDVKD. This CDR3 region has 16 residues. The CDR3 coding sequence is TGTGCCACCAGTGATTTTTGGGGGGGGGTGACCTTAACGCAGTATTTT. Amino acids: CATSDFWGGVTLTQYF.

The genes are TRBV3-1 and TRBJ2-5; D unresolved. Germline CDR1 is LGHDT and CDR2 is YNNKEL (reference sequence). CDR3 length: 14 amino acids. The ends were cut back, 4 bases at V and 4 bases at J, with 13 bases in the middle. The DNA for the CDR3 is TGTGCCAGCAGCCCGCGTCTTAAAGCAGAGACCCAGTACTTC. The encoded protein is CASSPRLKAETQYF.